This T cell receptor beta chain was obtained from a study of long-term antiretroviral therapy in people with HIV. Survey-level resolution applied to immunoSEQ assay v3.0. Sequencing was performed with immunoSEQ multiplex PCR; in TCRdb, only in-frame clones are kept and a portion is missing. The sample yields some 43,000 clones, about nine tenths seen once. General study points: Relative to transplant donor controls, diversity remained lower despite increasing after ART.

With regard to this clone: The antigen is undetermined.

The CDR3 extends over 13 amino acids. Looked up from germline, CDR1 is SGHNT and CDR2 is YYREEE (reference sequence). V was cut by 3 bases and J by 2 bases, with 8 bases left in between. The sequenced sample was unsorted PBMCs, obtained 0.1 years before starting antiretroviral therapy. The receptor comes from a woman aged 50 to 60 with HIV. The chain uses TRBV5-4 and TRBJ2-5, with D unclear. The CDR3 reads CASSSFMQETQYF. Here the CDR3 DNA reads TGTGCCAGCAGCTCTTTTATGCAAGAGACCCAGTACTTC.